This TCR beta chain was sequenced during a study of cytomegalovirus exposure and HLA in healthy donors. Researchers ran the PCR with 60 Vbeta and 13 Jbeta primers. Measured with immunoSEQ multiplex PCR; TCRdb has only the in-frame clones, and not every one. Of 100,000 to 150,000 clones listed, over 60% are singletons. The receptor was isolated from a male donor in good health and CMV-seropositive. What was sequenced was PBMCs.

CDR3 sequence (DNA): TGTGCCAGCAGTTACGCTAGCGGGAGTTCAGATACGCAGTATTTT. This translates into CASSYASGSSDTQYF. The chain combines TRBV6-6 with TRBJ2-3; 10 nucleotides line up with TRBD2. This CDR3 is 15 amino acids long. With 2 bases clipped from V and 4 bases from J, the junction kept 3 bases outside the gene matches. Germline values: CDR1 MNHNY, CDR2 SVGAGI (reference sequence).